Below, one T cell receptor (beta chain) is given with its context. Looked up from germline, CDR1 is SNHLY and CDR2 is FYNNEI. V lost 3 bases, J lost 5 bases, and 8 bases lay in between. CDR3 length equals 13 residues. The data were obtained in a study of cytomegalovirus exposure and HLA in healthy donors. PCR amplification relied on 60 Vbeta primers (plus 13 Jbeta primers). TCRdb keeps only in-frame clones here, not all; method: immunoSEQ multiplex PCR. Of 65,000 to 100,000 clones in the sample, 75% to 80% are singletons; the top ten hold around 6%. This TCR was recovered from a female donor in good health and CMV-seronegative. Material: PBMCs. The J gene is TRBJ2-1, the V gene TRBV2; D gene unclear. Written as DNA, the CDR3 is TGTGCCAGCAGTGAGAGTTTTCACAATGAGCAGTTCTTC. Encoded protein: CASSESFHNEQFF.